Following are 24 T cell receptor beta chains from one sample sequenced in a study of naive and memory T cell subsets. An equimolar mix of two oligonucleotides served as the beta constant-region primer for TRBC1 and TRBC2. Ligated cDNA was amplified by four rounds of PCR with nested alpha and beta constant-region primers and SP2. MiXCR, run by TCRdb on the UMI-ligation and nested PCR reads, gives a single entry per CDR3 protein. The table lists about 8,000 distinct CDR3 sequences, approximately 26% of them singletons. The sample consisted of CD8+ TEMRA cells from blood. Subset: effector memory re-expressing CD45RA, CD45RA+ CD27-. Receptors originate from a human donor in good health.

This clonotype showed up just a few times. The gene calls are TRBV28 and TRBJ2-3; a possible D gene is TRBD2 (6 bases). The germline V and J ends were trimmed by 3 bases and 2 bases, with 12 bases remaining between them. The germline V gene has CDR1 MDHEN and CDR2 SYDVKM. The CDR3 is 15 residues long. The CDR3, as DNA: TGTGCCAGCAGTTTCCAGCGGGCCGCCACAGATACGCAGTATTTT. Protein: CASSFQRAATDTQYF.

This clonotype was seen a handful of times. The V call is TRBV29-1, the J call TRBJ1-3; D is possibly TRBD1 (5 bases). CDR1 is SQVTM and CDR2 is ANQGSEA in the germline V gene. The germline V and J ends were trimmed by 6 bases and 0 bases, with 18 bases remaining between them. The CDR3 is made up of 16 amino acids. CDR3 loop: CSVSLPGFYSGNTIYF. DNA of the CDR3: TGCAGCGTCTCACTACCAGGGTTCTACTCTGGAAACACCATATATTTT.

V is TRBV11-2 and J is TRBJ1-1, with D tentatively TRBD1 (6 bases). The CDR3 covers 15 residues. The V end was cut by 0 bases, the J end by 10 bases, with 18 bases between. CDR1 SGHAT and CDR2 FQNNGV come from the germline V gene. The DNA for the CDR3 is TGTGCCAGCAGCTTAGATGCTGCGGGACACAAGGGAGCTTTCTTT. It yields the protein CASSLDAAGHKGAFF.

V and J are TRBV6-1 and TRBJ2-7; D ambiguous. Trimming cost V 4 bases and J 0 bases, with 10 bases left between them. Germline CDR1 MNHNS, CDR2 SASEGT. There are 14 residues in the CDR3. Here the CDR3 DNA reads TGTGCCAGCAGTGCCAGCTACTTCTCCTACGAGCAGTACTTC. Translation: CASSASYFSYEQYF.

This clonotype was detected ten times or more. The chain uses TRBV3-1 and TRBJ1-1; D might be TRBD1 (5 bases). V lost 4 bases to trimming and J lost 7 bases, with 31 bases between them. Germline lookup yields CDR1 LGHDT and CDR2 YNNKEL (reference sequence). The CDR3 runs to 19 residues. This chain's CDR3 is CASSLRGGAGWLGDYEAFF. The DNA of the CDR3 is TGTGCCAGCAGCCTTCGGGGTGGGGCCGGCTGGCTTGGGGACTATGAAGCTTTCTTT.

The V call is TRBV7-8, the J call TRBJ1-1; a possible D gene is TRBD1 (6 bases). This CDR3 spans 14 amino acids. V gave up 5 bases and J gave up 2 bases, with 12 bases separating them. Germline V lookup: CDR1 SGHVS, CDR2 FQNEAQ. The DNA of the CDR3 is TGTGCCAGCAGCCCCGGGACATGTAACACTGAAGCTTTCTTT. Its protein is CASSPGTCNTEAFF.

This clonotype was seen at least ten times. The gene calls are TRBV10-3 and TRBJ2-3, with 7 bases fitting TRBD1. J was trimmed by 4 bases and V by 6 bases; bases with no gene match: 7. The CDR3 extends over 14 amino acids. The germline gives CDR1 ENHRY, CDR2 SYGVKD. CDR3 sequence (DNA): TGTGCCATCAGCGGGACAGAAAACCCAGATACGCAGTATTTT. Protein product: CAISGTENPDTQYF.

The rearrangement uses TRBV4-3 and TRBJ1-2; D is uncertain. There are 15 residues in the CDR3. The germline gives CDR1 LGHNA, CDR2 YSLEER. V was shortened by 0 bases and J by 2 bases, with 10 bases between the two germline ends. The CDR3 coding sequence is TGCGCCAGCAGCCAAGACAGAACAGAGAACTATGGCTACACCTTC. Amino acids: CASSQDRTENYGYTF.

There are a few counts of this clonotype. This sequence joins TRBV27 and TRBJ2-1; D perhaps matches TRBD2 (6 bases). In germline, CDR1 is MNHEY, CDR2 SMNVEV (reference sequence). This CDR3 has 13 amino acids. V dropped 5 bases and J dropped 6 bases, with 11 bases sitting between them. The CDR3 region is CASSPGTFNEQFF. DNA for the CDR3: TGTGCCAGCAGTCCCGGGACTTTCAATGAGCAGTTCTTC.

The chain combines TRBV5-5 with TRBJ1-2; D gene ambiguous. In germline, CDR1 is SGHKS, CDR2 YYEKEE (reference sequence). This CDR3 spans 13 amino acids. V was pared by 0 bases and J by 2 bases, with 5 bases between. The CDR3 region is CASSLAGNYGYTF. CDR3 DNA sequence: TGTGCCAGCAGCTTGGCGGGGAACTATGGCTACACCTTC.

The rearrangement links TRBV24-1 to TRBJ2-2; a possible D gene is TRBD2 (6 bases). CDR1 KGHDR and CDR2 SFDVKD come from the germline V gene. V was trimmed by 7 bases and J by 1 base, leaving 12 bases between them. The CDR3 contains 15 residues. CDR3 sequence reads: CATRSGGLNTGELFF. The CDR3 DNA follows: TGTGCCACCAGATCCGGGGGATTGAACACCGGGGAGCTGTTTTTT.

V is TRBV7-2 and J is TRBJ1-5; unclear D gene. CDR1 and CDR2 from the germline V gene are SGHTA and FQGNSA. The ends were cut back, 11 bases at V and 1 base at J, with 9 bases in the middle. The CDR3 has 12 amino acids. This CDR3 is CAAGSSNQPQHF. In DNA, the CDR3 is TGTGCCGCCGGGAGCAGCAATCAGCCCCAGCATTTT.

This clonotype was seen a handful of times. This chain links TRBV3-1 with TRBJ2-7; 8 nucleotides align to TRBD1. Trimming at V came to 6 bases and at J to 0 bases, leaving 4 bases not matched to a gene. Germline V gives CDR1 LGHDT, CDR2 YNNKEL (reference sequence). This CDR3 region has 14 residues. CDR3 coding DNA: TGTGCCAGCAGTCAGACAGGGGTCTCCTACGAGCAGTACTTC. It encodes CASSQTGVSYEQYF.

In this sample, this clonotype turned up a few times. The chain joins TRBV28 to TRBJ2-6; no firm D call. V was shortened by 2 bases and J by 0 bases, with 8 bases between the two germline ends. The length of the CDR3 is 16 residues. Germline V gene sequence: CDR1 MDHEN, CDR2 SYDVKM. The CDR3 loop is CASSLIGSSGANVLTF. The DNA of the CDR3 is TGTGCCAGCAGTTTAATAGGCAGCTCTGGGGCCAACGTCCTGACTTTC. The whole variable domain, remainder taken from reference TRBV28 and TRBJ2-6, is DVKVTQSSRYLVKRTGEKVFLECVQDMDHENMFWYRQDPGLGLRLIYFSYDVKMKEKGDIPEGYSVSREKKERFSLILESASTNQTSMYLCASSLIGSSGANVLTFGAGSRLTVL.

This clonotype was observed a handful of times. The chain employs TRBV6-2 or TRBV6-3 and TRBJ2-7; 11 bases agree with TRBD2. The V gene end was trimmed by 2 bases and the J gene end by 3 bases; junction bases not matched to a gene: 3. Germline V gene sequence: CDR1 MNHEY, CDR2 SVGEGT. This CDR3 is built from 15 residues. The CDR3 sequence: CASSYGTSGYYEQYF. CDR3 nucleotide sequence: TGTGCCAGCAGTTACGGGACTAGCGGATACTACGAGCAGTACTTC.

This clonotype is classed as medium-sized. The chain is built from TRBV27 and TRBJ2-7, with D possibly TRBD2 on 5 matching bases. Deletions cut 3 bases from V and 3 bases from J, with 9 bases between. Germline loops: CDR1 MNHEY, CDR2 SMNVEV (reference sequence). CDR3 length: 13 residues. The DNA of the CDR3 is TGTGCCAGCAGTTTGGGGAGCAACTACGAGCAGTACTTC. Its protein product is CASSLGSNYEQYF.

There are a few counts of this clonotype. The rearrangement joins TRBV7-8 to TRBJ2-5; 10 nucleotides line up with TRBD2. The V gene end was trimmed by 4 bases and the J gene end by 5 bases; junction bases not matched to a gene: 13. CDR1 SGHVS and CDR2 FQNEAQ come from the germline V gene. This CDR3 is 17 amino acids long. The CDR3 region is CASSSEAGGPRWETQYF. The CDR3 coding sequence is TGTGCCAGCAGCTCCGAAGCGGGAGGGCCGAGGTGGGAGACCCAGTACTTC. The whole variable domain, remainder taken from reference TRBV7-8 and TRBJ2-5, is GAGVSQSPRYKVAKRGQDVALRCDPISGHVSLFWYQQALGQGPEFLTYFQNEAQLDKSGLPSDRFFAERPEGSVSTLKIQRTQQEDSAVYLCASSSEAGGPRWETQYFGPGTRLLVL.

This chain links TRBV20-1 with TRBJ2-5; possibly TRBD1 for D (5 bases). The CDR3 covers 15 residues. V was clipped by 0 bases and J by 5 bases, with 16 bases between them. Germline lookup yields CDR1 DFQATT and CDR2 SNEGSKA (reference sequence). The CDR3: CSARDRSGYTETQYF. For the CDR3, the DNA is TGCAGTGCTAGAGATCGGTCAGGGTATACGGAGACCCAGTACTTC.

In its sample, this clonotype was seen many times. The V call is TRBV7-8, the J call TRBJ1-2; tentatively, D is TRBD1 (6 bases). The germline V and J ends were trimmed by 1 base and 8 bases, with 17 bases remaining between them. The CDR3 spans 15 residues. Looked up from germline, CDR1 is SGHVS and CDR2 is FQNEAQ. The CDR3, as DNA: TGTGCCAGCAGCTTAGAGGAGAACAGGGAGGGGGGCTACACCTTC. Protein product: CASSLEENREGGYTF.

V and J are TRBV3-1 and TRBJ1-1; a weak D match, TRBD1 (5 bases). Germline V gene data show CDR1 as LGHDT and CDR2 as YNNKEL (reference sequence). Trimming shortened V by 0 bases and J by 3 bases, and 14 bases separated the two germline ends. The CDR3 extends over 16 amino acids. The chain's CDR3 is CASSQDVGEVDTEAFF. The CDR3 DNA sequence: TGTGCCAGCAGCCAAGATGTGGGGGAAGTGGACACTGAAGCTTTCTTT.

The CDR3 DNA reads as TGTGCCAGCAGCTTAAGAGGGGGGGCAGATGAGCAGTTCTTC. This gives the protein CASSLRGGADEQFF. The chain couples TRBV7-9 to TRBJ2-1, with D tentatively TRBD2 (7 bases). The V gene's germline CDR1 is SEHNR and CDR2 FQNEAQ (reference sequence). CDR3 length: 14 amino acids. Trimming left V 2 bases short and J 8 bases short, with 13 bases between.

This clonotype was counted only a few times. The gene calls are TRBV5-4 and TRBJ2-7; D is unresolved. The CDR3 extends over 12 amino acids. The V end lost 2 bases, the J end lost 5 bases, and 8 bases lay between the germline ends. Germline V gives CDR1 SGHNT, CDR2 YYREEE (reference sequence). CDR3 amino acids: CASSFGGHEQYF. Written as DNA, the CDR3 is TGTGCCAGCAGCTTTGGCGGCCACGAGCAGTACTTC.

Only a few counts were recorded for this clonotype. V and J are TRBV20-1 and TRBJ1-2; D call uncertain. Trimming cost V 3 bases and J 4 bases, with 18 bases left between them. CDR1 is DFQATT, CDR2 SNEGSKA, per germline (reference sequence). This CDR3 has 15 amino acids. The CDR3 nucleotides read TGCAGTGCTAGTTTCCCTTCATGGTCCTCCTATGGCTACACCTTC. This translates into CSASFPSWSSYGYTF.

This clonotype was counted at least ten times. The chain is built from TRBV19 and TRBJ2-1, with 8 bases aligning to TRBD1. The CDR3 spans 15 residues. V was clipped by 3 bases and J by 8 bases; unmatched bases: 9. Germline assignment: CDR1 LNHDA and CDR2 SQIVND (reference sequence). The CDR3 sequence: CASSIRDRQNYEQFF. In DNA, the CDR3 is TGTGCCAGTAGTATTCGGGACAGGCAAAACTATGAGCAGTTCTTC. Full variable domain (remainder filled in from reference TRBV19 and TRBJ2-1): DGGITQSPKYLFRKEGQNVTLSCEQNLNHDAMYWYRQDPGQGLRLIYYSQIVNDFQKGDIAEGYSVSREKKESFPLTVTSAQKNPTAFYLCASSIRDRQNYEQFFGPGTRLTVL.